Following are 2 T cell receptor beta chains from one sample sequenced in a study of T cell responses to AZD1222 COVID-19 vaccine. Data came from immunoSEQ multiplex PCR; TCRdb stores just in-frame clones and leaves some out. Of about 180,000 clones listed, around 87% are singletons. Sequencing used peripheral blood, obtained on day 0 of AZD1222 vaccination. The receptors here all came from an adult in good health.

The chain recombines TRBV24-1 with TRBJ1-2; TRBD1 matches at 9 bases. CDR1 and CDR2 (germline): KGHDR, SFDVKD. The V segment lost 2 bases and the J segment 8 bases; nucleotides outside the gene matches: 8. The length of the CDR3 is 15 residues. DNA for the CDR3: TGTGCCACCAGTGATTCGGAAACAGGGGGCCGGGGCTACACCTTC. It translates to CATSDSETGGRGYTF.

The chain is built from TRBV18 and TRBJ1-3; maybe TRBD1 (6 bases). CDR3 length equals 15 residues. V lost 3 bases, J lost 1 base, and 10 bases lay in between. The germline V gene encodes CDR1 KGHSH and CDR2 LQKENI. This chain's CDR3 is CASSPNQGSGNTIYF. CDR3 sequence (DNA): TGTGCCAGCTCACCTAATCAGGGGTCTGGAAACACCATATATTTT.